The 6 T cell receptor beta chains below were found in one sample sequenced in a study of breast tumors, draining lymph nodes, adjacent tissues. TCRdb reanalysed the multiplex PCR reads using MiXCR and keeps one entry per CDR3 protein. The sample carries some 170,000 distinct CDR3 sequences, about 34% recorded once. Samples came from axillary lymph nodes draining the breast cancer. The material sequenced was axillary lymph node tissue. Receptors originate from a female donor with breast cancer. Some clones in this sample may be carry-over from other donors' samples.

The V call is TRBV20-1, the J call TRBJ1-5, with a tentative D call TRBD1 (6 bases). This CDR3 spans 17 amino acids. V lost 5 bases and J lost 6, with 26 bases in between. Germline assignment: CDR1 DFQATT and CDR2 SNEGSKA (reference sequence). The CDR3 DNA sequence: TGCAGTGCTTCTTACAGGGCTGAAGCCAAAAACATTCAGCCCCAGCATTTT. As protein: CSASYRAEAKNIQPQHF.

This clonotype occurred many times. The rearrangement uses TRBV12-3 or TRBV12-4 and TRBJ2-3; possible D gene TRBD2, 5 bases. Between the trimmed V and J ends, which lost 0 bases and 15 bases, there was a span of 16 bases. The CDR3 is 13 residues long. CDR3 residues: CASSLALHRRLYF. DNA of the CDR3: TGTGCCAGCAGTTTAGCGCTCCATCGGAGGCTCTATTTT.

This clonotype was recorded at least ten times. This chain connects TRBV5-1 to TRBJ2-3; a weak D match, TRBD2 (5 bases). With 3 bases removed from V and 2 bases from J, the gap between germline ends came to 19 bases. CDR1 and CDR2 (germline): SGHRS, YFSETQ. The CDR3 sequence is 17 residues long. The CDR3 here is CASSSMPDLSLTDTQYF. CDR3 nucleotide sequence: TGCGCCAGCAGCTCAATGCCGGACTTATCCCTCACAGATACGCAGTATTTT.

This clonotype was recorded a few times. In nucleotides, the CDR3 is TGCGCCAGCAGCTCGGGGAGGGGGCCTCTCACTGAAGCTTTCTTT. Translated: CASSSGRGPLTEAFF. The rearrangement links TRBV5-1 to TRBJ1-1, with 7 positions matching TRBD1. With 3 bases clipped from V and 4 bases from J, the junction kept 9 bases outside the gene matches. CDR3 length: 15 amino acids. Germline values: CDR1 SGHRS, CDR2 YFSETQ. The full variable domain, with the rest looked up from reference TRBV5-1 and TRBJ1-1, is KAGVTQTPRYLIKTRGQQVTLSCSPISGHRSVSWYQQTPGQGLQFLFEYFSETQRNKGNFPGRFSGRQFSNSRSEMNVSTLELGDSALYLCASSSGRGPLTEAFFGQGTRLTVV.

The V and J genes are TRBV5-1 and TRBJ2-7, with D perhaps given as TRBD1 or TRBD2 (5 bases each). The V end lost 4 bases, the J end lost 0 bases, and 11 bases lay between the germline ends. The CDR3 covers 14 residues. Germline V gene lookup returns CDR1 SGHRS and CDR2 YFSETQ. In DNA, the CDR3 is TGCGCCAGCAGCCGAGGGACCAGCTCCTACGAGCAGTACTTC. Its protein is CASSRGTSSYEQYF.

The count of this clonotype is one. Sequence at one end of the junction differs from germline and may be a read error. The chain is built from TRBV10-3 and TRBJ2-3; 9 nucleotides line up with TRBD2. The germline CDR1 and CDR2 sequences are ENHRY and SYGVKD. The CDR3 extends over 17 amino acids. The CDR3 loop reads CAIKGEVLAGRWGTRYF. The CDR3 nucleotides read TGCGCCATCAAAGGAGAGGTTCTAGCGGGGCGCTGGGGAACGCGGTATTTT.